A selection of T cell receptor beta chains follows, all from one sample in a study of lymphopenia after photon versus proton radiotherapy. Data came from immunoSEQ multiplex PCR; TCRdb stores just in-frame clones and leaves some out. Among around 160,000 clones listed, 70% to 90% were seen once. The source was peripheral blood, collected from a patient treated with photon-based radiotherapy. The receptor set was obtained from a man aged 45 to 65 with gastric cancer. The CDR3 runs from the conserved cysteine through the conserved F or W. The D gene is left open where the match is weak. Some rows mark clone size as missing; the rest say once, few, many or name a class of expanded clone.

V,D,size,J,CDR3,DNA
TRBV7-3,.,.,TRBJ1-1,CASSSTIGTEAFF,TGTGCCAGCAGCTCCACCATTGGGACTGAAGCTTTCTTT
TRBV10-1,TRBD1,.,TRBJ2-3,CASSEGTGETDTQYF,TGCGCCAGCAGTGAAGGGACAGGGGAAACAGATACGCAGTATTTT
TRBV18,.,.,TRBJ2-7,CASSPGAGTYEQYF,TGTGCCAGCTCACCTGGGGCCGGCACCTACGAGCAGTACTTC
TRBV28,.,.,TRBJ1-5,CASSLLAAGAQHF,TGTGCCAGCAGTTTATTAGCAGCGGGAGCCCAGCATTTT
TRBV6-6,TRBD1,.,TRBJ1-1,CASTKQGRNTEAFF,TGTGCCAGCACGAAACAGGGGAGGAACACTGAAGCTTTCTTT
TRBV10-3,.,.,TRBJ1-5,CAISEHGSNQPQHF,TGTGCCATCAGTGAGCATGGGAGCAATCAGCCCCAGCATTTT
TRBV5-1,.,.,TRBJ2-7,CASSLEFSYEQYF,TGCGCCAGCAGCTTGGAATTTTCCTACGAGCAGTACTTC
TRBV5-1,.,.,TRBJ2-3,CASSLASAPTDTQYF,TGCGCCAGCAGCTTGGCCTCGGCGCCCACAGATACGCAGTATTTT
TRBV7-2,.,.,TRBJ2-7,CASSSRSQGNPYEQYF,TGTGCCAGCAGCTCGCGCAGTCAGGGCAATCCCTACGAGCAGTACTTC
TRBV30,TRBD1,.,TRBJ1-1,CAWTPQGVTEAFF,TGTGCCTGGACACCGCAGGGGGTCACTGAAGCTTTCTTT
TRBV20-1,.,.,TRBJ2-1,CSARDLAEQFF,TGCAGTGCTAGAGATTTAGCCGAGCAGTTCTTC
TRBV4-2,.,.,TRBJ2-1,CASSQVHTAYNEQFF,TGTGCCAGCAGCCAAGTTCACACCGCCTACAATGAGCAGTTCTTC
TRBV14,.,.,TRBJ1-1,CATTPLGQNTEAFF,TGTGCCACCACCCCTTTGGGGCAAAACACTGAAGCTTTCTTT
TRBV14,.,once,TRBJ2-1,CASSQELPASNEQFF,TGTGCCAGCAGCCAAGAGCTCCCTGCGTCAAATGAGCAGTTCTTC
TRBV7-2,.,few,TRBJ1-5,CASSFRVEQPQHF,TGTGCCAGCAGCTTCAGGGTGGAACAGCCCCAGCATTTT
TRBV10-3,.,.,TRBJ1-1,CAISADLTLMNTEAFF,TGTGCCATCAGTGCGGACCTCACCCTAATGAACACTGAAGCTTTCTTT
TRBV2,TRBD1,.,TRBJ1-4,CASITGTGNEKLFF,TGTGCCAGCATTACCGGGACAGGGAATGAAAAACTGTTTTTT
TRBV11-2,TRBD2,.,TRBJ2-1,CASSLDRGGRVQFF,TGTGCCAGCAGCTTAGATCGGGGCGGGAGGGTGCAGTTCTTC
TRBV12-5,.,.,TRBJ2-1,CASGFTGSSYNEQFF,TGTGCTAGTGGTTTCACCGGGAGCTCCTACAATGAGCAGTTCTTC
TRBV5-1,TRBD2,.,TRBJ2-7,CASSPAGGGREYEQYF,TGCGCCAGCAGCCCCGCCGGGGGGGGGCGGGAATACGAGCAGTACTTC
TRBV27,TRBD1,.,TRBJ1-2,CASRGQGAGGYTF,TGTGCCAGCAGAGGACAGGGGGCAGGAGGCTACACCTTC
TRBV19,TRBD2,.,TRBJ2-5,CASGGTSGSNPQETQYF,TGTGCCAGTGGTGGGACTAGCGGAAGCAACCCCCAAGAGACCCAGTACTTC
TRBV10-2,.,.,TRBJ2-1,CASSSRDPSYNEQFF,TGCGCCAGCAGTAGCCGGGACCCGAGCTACAATGAGCAGTTCTTC
TRBV30,TRBD1,.,TRBJ1-2,CAWSDQQGAGYTF,TGTGCCTGGAGCGATCAACAGGGGGCTGGCTACACCTTC
TRBV7-6,TRBD2,.,TRBJ2-1,CASRAGLAGASDEQFF,TGTGCCAGCAGAGCCGGACTAGCGGGAGCTTCGGATGAGCAGTTCTTC
TRBV19,.,.,TRBJ2-2,CASSMVSLNTGELFF,TGTGCCAGTAGTATGGTCAGCCTGAACACCGGGGAGCTGTTTTTT
TRBV27,.,.,TRBJ1-3,CASSRARVGNTIYF,TGTGCCAGCAGTAGGGCTCGGGTTGGAAACACCATATATTTT
TRBV27,TRBD1,.,TRBJ1-5,CASSSRTGDVGQPQHF,TGTGCCAGCAGTTCCCGGACAGGGGATGTAGGTCAGCCCCAGCATTTT
TRBV20-1,.,.,TRBJ2-1,CSASLANEQFF,TGCAGTGCTTCCCTAGCAAATGAGCAGTTCTTC
TRBV28,.,.,TRBJ1-4,CASSVSGVRDEKLFF,TGTGCCAGCAGTGTCTCAGGGGTTCGGGATGAAAAACTGTTTTTT
TRBV28,.,.,TRBJ2-7,CASSVGSYNAYEQYF,TGTGCCAGCAGTGTGGGTTCGTACAATGCCTACGAGCAGTACTTC
TRBV19,TRBD1,.,TRBJ1-5,CASNVGQGANYYSNQPQHF,TGTGCCAGTAACGTCGGACAGGGGGCTAACTACTATAGCAATCAGCCCCAGCATTTT
TRBV6-5,TRBD2,.,TRBJ2-1,CASSSETSGDNEQFF,TGTGCCAGCAGTTCCGAGACTAGCGGGGACAATGAGCAGTTCTTC
TRBV27,TRBD1,.,TRBJ1-2,CASSRTGVYYGYTF,TGTGCCAGCAGTAGGACAGGGGTCTACTATGGCTACACCTTC
TRBV5-1,.,.,TRBJ2-5,CASSLSGTLQETQYF,TGCGCCAGCAGCTTGTCCGGGACACTCCAAGAGACCCAGTACTTC
TRBV30,.,once,TRBJ2-3,CAWRRRGSTDTQYF,TGTGCCTGGAGGAGGCGCGGGAGCACAGATACGCAGTATTTT
TRBV6-5,.,.,TRBJ2-7,CASSYSTGWDYEQYF,TGTGCCAGCAGTTACTCTACAGGGTGGGACTACGAGCAGTACTTC
TRBV28,.,.,TRBJ2-1,CASSLLYNEQFF,TGTGCCAGCAGTTTACTGTACAATGAGCAGTTCTTC
TRBV6-8,TRBD1,.,TRBJ2-7,CASSASGQGLLDEQYF,TGTGCCAGTTCAGCCTCCGGACAGGGGCTTTTAGACGAGCAGTACTTC
TRBV30,.,.,TRBJ1-4,CAWSPDTISEKLFF,TGTGCCTGGAGTCCGGACACAATCTCCGAAAAACTGTTTTTT
TRBV4-1,.,.,TRBJ2-3,CASSQDQGDTQYF,TGCGCCAGCAGCCAAGATCAGGGAGATACGCAGTATTTT
TRBV6-1,.,.,TRBJ2-7,CASSETGYEQYF,TGTGCCAGCAGTGAAACGGGGTACGAGCAGTACTTC
TRBV7-9,.,.,TRBJ1-4,CASSLGGGNEKLFF,TGTGCCAGCAGCTTAGGAGGAGGGAACGAAAAACTGTTTTTT
TRBV25-1,TRBD2,.,TRBJ2-3,CASSEGLAGIDTQYF,TGTGCCAGCAGTGAAGGACTAGCGGGAATAGATACGCAGTATTTT
TRBV19,TRBD1,few,TRBJ1-5,CASRDRGLNQPQHF,TGTGCCAGTAGGGACAGGGGGCTCAATCAGCCCCAGCATTTT
TRBV19,.,once,TRBJ2-4,CASSKGLGAAKNIQYF,TGTGCCAGTAGCAAGGGACTTGGGGCAGCCAAAAACATTCAGTACTTC
TRBV19,TRBD1,.,TRBJ1-4,CASSIRTGGGEKLFF,TGTGCCAGTAGTATACGGACAGGGGGAGGTGAAAAACTGTTTTTT
TRBV7-9,.,few,TRBJ1-5,CASSPGGIGPQHF,TGTGCCAGCAGCCCCGGCGGGATTGGGCCCCAGCATTTT